Following are 7 T cell receptor beta chains from one sample sequenced in a study of shared clonotypes between healthy human individuals. The protocol was immunoSEQ multiplex PCR, while the TCRdb copy is restricted to in-frame clones and leaves out a portion. The sample holds fewer than 1.4 million clones; 70% to 80% are singletons and the top ten take around 0.61%. Sequences were obtained from memory CD4+ T cells from PBMCs. As to subset: CD45RA-negative fraction. The receptors shown here come from a man between 18 and 35 years old in good health. Some clones in this sample may be carry-over from other donors' samples.

V gene TRBV6-5 combines with J gene TRBJ2-2, with D perhaps matching TRBD2 (5 bases). Germline values: CDR1 MNHEY, CDR2 SVGAGI. The CDR3 length is 14 residues. V lost 3 bases to trimming and J lost 2 bases, with 7 bases between them. CDR3 residues: CASSYRGNTGELFF. The CDR3 nucleotides read TGTGCCAGCAGTTATCGGGGAAACACCGGGGAGCTGTTTTTT.

The chain links TRBV4-1 to TRBJ1-5; tentatively, D is TRBD1 (5 bases). Germline lookup yields CDR1 MGHRA and CDR2 YSYEKL. This CDR3 has 16 residues. The V end was cut by 0 bases, the J end by 0 bases, with 9 bases between. CDR3 sequence reads: CASSQEGLYSNQPQHF. The CDR3 coding sequence is TGCGCCAGCAGCCAAGAGGGACTGTATAGCAATCAGCCCCAGCATTTT.

The V call is TRBV10-3, the J call TRBJ1-2; the D gene is possibly TRBD1 (6 bases). Germline assignment: CDR1 ENHRY and CDR2 SYGVKD. V dropped 6 bases and J dropped 6 bases, with 14 bases sitting between them. CDR3 size: 13 residues. The CDR3 here is CAISGGQFDGYTF. The CDR3 nucleotides read TGTGCCATCAGCGGGGGGCAGTTCGATGGCTACACCTTC.

The V call is TRBV28, the J call TRBJ2-2; D uncertain. V lost 8 bases to trimming and J lost 4 bases, with 8 bases between them. This CDR3 has 12 residues. CDR1 is MDHEN, CDR2 SYDVKM, per germline. The CDR3 is CASFPSTGELFF. CDR3 bases: TGTGCCAGCTTCCCCAGCACCGGGGAGCTGTTTTTT.

The genes are TRBV6-1 and TRBJ2-7; 13 nucleotides agree with TRBD2. The CDR3 is 14 amino acids. V lost 7 bases and J lost 3; bases outside the gene matches: 3. From germline, CDR1 is MNHNS and CDR2 SASEGT. The CDR3 loop reads CASIGTSGNYEQYF. DNA of the CDR3: TGTGCCAGCATAGGGACTAGCGGGAACTACGAGCAGTACTTC.

This clone came up once. This rearrangement joins TRBV6-5 to TRBJ2-7; 7 bases map to TRBD1. CDR1 is MNHEY and CDR2 is SVGAGI in the germline V gene. With V trimmed by 5 bases and J by 5 bases, 12 bases remained unmatched. The CDR3 has 15 residues. CDR3 coding DNA: TGTGCCAGCAGTCCAAATCCCGCACAGGGGCACGAGCAGTACTTC. It is translated as CASSPNPAQGHEQYF.

The chain combines TRBV30 with TRBJ1-6; 8 bases line up with TRBD1. CDR3 length: 15 amino acids. Per germline, CDR1 GTSNPN and CDR2 SVGIG (reference sequence). The trim removed 7 bases at V and 8 bases at J, leaving 13 bases unmatched. The CDR3 reads CASGPSDRDDSPLHF. The CDR3 coding sequence is TGTGCCTCCGGACCCTCGGACAGGGATGATTCACCCCTCCACTTT.